This T cell receptor (beta chain) is from a study of blood T cell repertoires in COVID-19. TCRdb's copy holds only in-frame clones and misses some; the assay was immunoSEQ multiplex PCR. The sample has around 120,000 clones, more than 75% seen once. The V and J ends lost 7 bases and 4 bases, in that order; junction bases with no gene match: 1. The CDR3 spans 11 residues. Germline-derived CDR1 and CDR2 are DFQATT and SNEGSKA (reference sequence). Sequenced sample: peripheral blood. V is TRBV20-1 and J is TRBJ2-1, with 7 nucleotides matching TRBD2. This sequence originates from a human donor in a cohort sampled during active COVID-19. The CDR3 DNA follows: TGCAGTGGGACTAGTTACAATGAGCAGTTCTTC. Translating gives CSGTSYNEQFF.